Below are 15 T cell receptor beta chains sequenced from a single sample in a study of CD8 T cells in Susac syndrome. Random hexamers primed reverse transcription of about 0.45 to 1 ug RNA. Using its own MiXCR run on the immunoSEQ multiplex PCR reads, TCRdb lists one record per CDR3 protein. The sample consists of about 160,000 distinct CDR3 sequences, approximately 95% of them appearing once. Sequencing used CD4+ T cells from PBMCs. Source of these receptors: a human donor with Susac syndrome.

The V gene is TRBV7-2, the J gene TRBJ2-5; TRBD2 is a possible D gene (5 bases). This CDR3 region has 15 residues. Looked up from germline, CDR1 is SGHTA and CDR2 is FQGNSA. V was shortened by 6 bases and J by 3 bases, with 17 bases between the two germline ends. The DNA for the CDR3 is TGTGCCAGCAGTGATCGCGGGCGAAGGGAAGAGACCCAGTACTTC. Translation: CASSDRGRREETQYF.

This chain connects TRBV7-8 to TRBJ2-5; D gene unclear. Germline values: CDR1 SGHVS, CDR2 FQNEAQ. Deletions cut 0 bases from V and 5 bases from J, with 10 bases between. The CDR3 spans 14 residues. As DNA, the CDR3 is TGTGCCAGCAGCTTAGCAGGGAATTGGGAGACCCAGTACTTC. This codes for CASSLAGNWETQYF. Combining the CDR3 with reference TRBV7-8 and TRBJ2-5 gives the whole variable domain GAGVSQSPRYKVAKRGQDVALRCDPISGHVSLFWYQQALGQGPEFLTYFQNEAQLDKSGLPSDRFFAERPEGSVSTLKIQRTQQEDSAVYLCASSLAGNWETQYFGPGTRLLVL.

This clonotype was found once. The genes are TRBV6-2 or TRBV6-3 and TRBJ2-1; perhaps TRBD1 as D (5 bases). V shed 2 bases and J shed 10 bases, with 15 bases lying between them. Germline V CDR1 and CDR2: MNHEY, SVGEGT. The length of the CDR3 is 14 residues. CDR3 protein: CASSYGAGKNEQFF. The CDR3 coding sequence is TGTGCCAGCAGTTACGGGGCAGGGAAGAACGAGCAGTTCTTC.

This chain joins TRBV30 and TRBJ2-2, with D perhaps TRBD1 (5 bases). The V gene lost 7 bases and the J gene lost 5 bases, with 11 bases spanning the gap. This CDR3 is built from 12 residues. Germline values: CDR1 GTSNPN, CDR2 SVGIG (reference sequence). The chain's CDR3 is CAYNQGTGELFF. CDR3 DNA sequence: TGTGCCTATAACCAGGGTACCGGGGAGCTGTTTTTT.

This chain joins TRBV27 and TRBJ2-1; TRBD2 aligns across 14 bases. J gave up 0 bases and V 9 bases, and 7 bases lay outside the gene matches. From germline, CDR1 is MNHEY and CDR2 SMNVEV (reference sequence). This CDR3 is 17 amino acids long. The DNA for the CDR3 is TGTGCCAGTAGACTAGCGGGAGGGCCCAGCTCCTACAATGAGCAGTTCTTC. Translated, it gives CASRLAGGPSSYNEQFF.

CDR3 residues: CASSFGRGFEQYF. In DNA, the CDR3 is TGTGCCAGCAGTTTCGGCAGGGGGTTTGAGCAGTACTTC. J is TRBJ2-7 and V is TRBV12-3 or TRBV12-4, with 7 nucleotides matching TRBD1. The CDR3 spans 13 residues. Trimming took 3 bases from V and 7 from J; bases not matched to a gene: 6.

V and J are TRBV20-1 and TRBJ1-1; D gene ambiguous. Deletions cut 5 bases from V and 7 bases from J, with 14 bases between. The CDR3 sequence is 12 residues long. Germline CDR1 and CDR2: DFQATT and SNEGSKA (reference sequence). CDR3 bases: TGCAGTGCTCCCTCGGGGAGCGGTGAAGCTTTCTTT. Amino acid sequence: CSAPSGSGEAFF.

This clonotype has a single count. CDR3: CASSPQRGRGYTF. The CDR3 region has the DNA TGTGCCAGCAGCCCCCAGAGGGGACGAGGCTACACCTTC. The chain combines TRBV7-2 with TRBJ1-2; a possible D gene is TRBD1 (5 bases). CDR3 length: 13 residues. V shed 5 bases and J shed 8 bases, with 15 bases lying between them. Germline values: CDR1 SGHTA, CDR2 FQGNSA.

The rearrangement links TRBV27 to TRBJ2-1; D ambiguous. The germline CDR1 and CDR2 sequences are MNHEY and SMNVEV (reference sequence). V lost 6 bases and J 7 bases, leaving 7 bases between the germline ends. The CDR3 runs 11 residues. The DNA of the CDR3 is TGTGCCAGCAGAAGACGGAATGAGCAGTTCTTC. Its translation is CASRRRNEQFF.

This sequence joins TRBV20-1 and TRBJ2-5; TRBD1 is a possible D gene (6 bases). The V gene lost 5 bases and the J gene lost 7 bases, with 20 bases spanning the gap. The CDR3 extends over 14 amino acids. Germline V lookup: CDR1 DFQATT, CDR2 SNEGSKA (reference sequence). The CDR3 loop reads CSARIRTGNTTQYF. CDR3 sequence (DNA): TGCAGTGCTCGAATTCGTACAGGGAATACGACCCAGTACTTC.

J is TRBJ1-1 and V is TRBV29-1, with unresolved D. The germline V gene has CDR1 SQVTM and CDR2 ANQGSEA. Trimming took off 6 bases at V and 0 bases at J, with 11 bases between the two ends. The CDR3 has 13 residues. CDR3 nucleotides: TGCAGCGTCTCCCCCCTAATGAACACTGAAGCTTTCTTT. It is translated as CSVSPLMNTEAFF.

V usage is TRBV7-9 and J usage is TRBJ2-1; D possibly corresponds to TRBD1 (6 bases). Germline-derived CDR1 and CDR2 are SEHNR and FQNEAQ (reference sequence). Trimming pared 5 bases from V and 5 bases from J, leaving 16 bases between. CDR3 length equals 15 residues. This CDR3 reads CASSQRWGLHNEQFF. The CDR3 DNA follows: TGTGCCAGCAGCCAGAGGTGGGGGCTCCACAATGAGCAGTTCTTC.

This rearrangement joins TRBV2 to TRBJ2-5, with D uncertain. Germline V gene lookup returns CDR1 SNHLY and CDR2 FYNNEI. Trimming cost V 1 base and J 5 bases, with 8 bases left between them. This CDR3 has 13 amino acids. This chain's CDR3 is CASSEGRWETQYF. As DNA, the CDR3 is TGTGCCAGCAGTGAAGGCAGATGGGAGACCCAGTACTTC.

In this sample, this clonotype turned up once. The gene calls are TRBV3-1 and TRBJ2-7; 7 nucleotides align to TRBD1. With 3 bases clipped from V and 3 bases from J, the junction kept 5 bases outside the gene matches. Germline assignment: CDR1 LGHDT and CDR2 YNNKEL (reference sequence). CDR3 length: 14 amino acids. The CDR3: CASSHWGQIYEQYF. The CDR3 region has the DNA TGTGCCAGCAGCCATTGGGGACAGATCTACGAGCAGTACTTC.

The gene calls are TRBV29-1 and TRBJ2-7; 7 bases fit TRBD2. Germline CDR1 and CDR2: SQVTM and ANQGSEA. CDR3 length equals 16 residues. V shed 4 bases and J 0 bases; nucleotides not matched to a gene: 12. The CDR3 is CSVGGGQASRSYEQYF. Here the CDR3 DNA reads TGCAGCGTTGGCGGGGGTCAGGCGTCACGCTCCTACGAGCAGTACTTC.